The 11 T cell receptor beta chains below all came from one sample that was sequenced in a study of vaccination effects on CD4 cells after COVID-19. After about 10 days in culture, the CD4+ T cells were isolated. Which antigens these TCRs recognize remains unknown. TCRdb's copy holds only in-frame clones and misses some; the assay was immunoSEQ multiplex PCR. This table holds roughly 64,000 clones, about 72% found once. This specimen consisted of CD4+ T cells from PBMCs cultured without peptide, obtained before COVID-19 vaccination. The origin of the receptors is a human donor who had a prior SARS-CoV-2 infection.

J is TRBJ1-2 and V is TRBV10-1; the D gene is possibly TRBD1 (5 bases). From germline, CDR1 is WNHNN and CDR2 SYGVQD (reference sequence). V was trimmed by 7 bases and J by 9 bases, leaving 33 bases between them. CDR3 length: 18 residues. CDR3 protein: CASKPRESPGGVGRCYTF. CDR3 bases: TGCGCCAGCAAACCACGGGAATCCCCAGGAGGGGTGGGTAGGTGCTACACCTTC.

The CDR3 DNA follows: TGCGCCAGCAGCCACCCCGGGCTAGCGGGGACCCCCGGGTTGGGCGAGCAGTTCTTC. Residues: CASSHPGLAGTPGLGEQFF. V usage is TRBV4-1 and J usage is TRBJ2-1, with TRBD2 matching 9 bases. V dropped 3 bases and J dropped 10; count of bases not matched to a gene: 22. This CDR3 comprises 19 residues. The germline gives CDR1 MGHRA, CDR2 YSYEKL.

This clone has more than one count but fewer than ten. The V gene is TRBV6-6, the J gene TRBJ1-2, with a tentative D call TRBD1 (6 bases). The CDR3 loop spans 13 amino acids. The V end lost 1 base, the J end lost 8 bases, and 11 bases lay between the germline ends. Germline V gene lookup returns CDR1 MNHNY and CDR2 SVGAGI (reference sequence). CDR3 protein: CASSYFQGNGYTF. CDR3 coding DNA: TGTGCCAGCAGTTACTTCCAGGGGAACGGCTACACCTTC.

This clone was counted once. The CDR3 nucleotides are TGTGCCAGCAGCCAAGATAGACTATTCTACGAGCAGTACTTC. Protein sequence: CASSQDRLFYEQYF. The chain employs TRBV4-2 and TRBJ2-7; a weak D match, TRBD2 (5 bases). The CDR3 has 14 residues. CDR1 and CDR2 from the germline V gene are LGHNA and YNFKEQ. V was shortened by 0 bases and J by 3 bases, with 9 bases between the two germline ends.

This sequence joins TRBV11-3 and TRBJ2-6; D is perhaps TRBD1 (5 bases). Germline V gives CDR1 SGHNT, CDR2 YENEEA. This CDR3 is 15 amino acids long. V was pared by 6 bases and J by 3 bases, with 12 bases between. In DNA, the CDR3 is TGTGCCAGCAGTTCCATCCAGGGTGGGGCCAACGTCCTGACTTTC. Translating it yields CASSSIQGGANVLTF.

This clone is a singleton in its sample. One junction end disagrees with the germline gene, perhaps due to a read error. The chain joins TRBV6-1 to TRBJ2-6; D uncertain. CDR3 length equals 16 residues. CDR1 is MNHNS and CDR2 is SASEGT in the germline V gene. The CDR3 loop is CAGSDEINSGANVLTF. The CDR3 nucleotides are TGTGCCGGCAGTGACGAGATCAACTCTGGGGCCAACGTCCTGACTTTC.

The chain joins TRBV5-5 to TRBJ2-1, with 10 positions matching TRBD2. The CDR3 runs to 15 residues. V lost 6 bases to trimming and J lost 4 bases; unmatched junction nucleotides: 7. Germline CDR1 reads SGHKS; CDR2 reads YYEKEE (reference sequence). CDR3 nucleotide sequence: TGTGCCAGCACAGCGGGACTAGCGACGTACAATGAGCAGTTCTTC. Encoded protein: CASTAGLATYNEQFF.

The CDR3 coding sequence is TGTGCCAGCAGCGTAGGTAGCGCCAATGAGCAGTTCTTC. Translation gives CASSVGSANEQFF. The V and J genes are TRBV9 and TRBJ2-1; maybe TRBD2 (5 bases). Germline-derived CDR1 and CDR2 are SGDLS and YYNGEE. The CDR3 has 13 amino acids. V lost 0 bases and J 6 bases, leaving 7 bases between the germline ends.

This clone appeared a single time. This chain joins TRBV6-5 and TRBJ1-4; 7 bases are shared with TRBD1. The CDR3 spans 14 residues. Trimming at V came to 6 bases and at J to 7 bases, leaving 8 bases not matched to a gene. Germline loops: CDR1 MNHEY, CDR2 SVGAGI. CDR3 sequence (DNA): TGTGCCAGCAGGCAGGGGGGGGCTGGTGAAAAACTGTTTTTT. Amino acids: CASRQGGAGEKLFF.

V gene TRBV29-1 combines with J gene TRBJ2-5; 8 bases line up with TRBD2. Germline V lookup: CDR1 SQVTM, CDR2 ANQGSEA. V lost 7 bases to trimming and J lost 1 base; unmatched junction nucleotides: 11. The CDR3 covers 15 residues. In nucleotides, the CDR3 is TGCAGCGCCCAAGGGGGTAGCGGGGTCCAAGAGACCCAGTACTTC. Residues: CSAQGGSGVQETQYF.

This chain connects TRBV5-1 to TRBJ1-4; perhaps TRBD1 as D (6 bases). Germline CDR1 and CDR2: SGHRS and YFSETQ. The CDR3 is 14 residues long. The V end lost 1 base, the J end lost 8 bases, and 12 bases lay between the germline ends. This chain's CDR3 is CASSLWGRGEKLFF. CDR3 coding DNA: TGCGCCAGCAGCTTGTGGGGGCGAGGAGAAAAACTGTTTTTT.